This T cell receptor (beta chain) was documented in a study of control samples from healthy donors and cancer patients. J gave up 2 bases and V 7 bases, and 7 bases lay outside the gene matches. Looked up from germline, CDR1 is WSHSY and CDR2 is SAAADI. The CDR3 consists of 15 residues. Clones were sequenced by immunoSEQ multiplex PCR, and TCRdb holds only the in-frame ones, with some missing. This table has over 150,000 clones, just over 95% appearing once. The chain joins TRBV10-2 to TRBJ2-3; 9 bases agree with TRBD2. The sequenced sample consisted of blood. The receptor was isolated from a woman in her twenties or thirties in good health. CDR3: CASKALAGPTDTQYF. The CDR3 nucleotides read TGCGCCAGCAAGGCGCTAGCGGGACCCACAGATACGCAGTATTTT.